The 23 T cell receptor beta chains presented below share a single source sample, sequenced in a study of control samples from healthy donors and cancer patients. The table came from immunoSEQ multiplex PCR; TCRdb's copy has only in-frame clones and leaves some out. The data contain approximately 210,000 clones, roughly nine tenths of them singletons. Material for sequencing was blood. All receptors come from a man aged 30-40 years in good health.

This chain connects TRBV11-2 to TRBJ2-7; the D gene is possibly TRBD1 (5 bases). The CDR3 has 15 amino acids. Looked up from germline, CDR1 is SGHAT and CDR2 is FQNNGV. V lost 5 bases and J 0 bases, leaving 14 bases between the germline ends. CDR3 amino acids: CASSPARRASYEQYF. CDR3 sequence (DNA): TGTGCCAGCAGCCCCGCCCGCAGGGCCTCCTACGAGCAGTACTTC.

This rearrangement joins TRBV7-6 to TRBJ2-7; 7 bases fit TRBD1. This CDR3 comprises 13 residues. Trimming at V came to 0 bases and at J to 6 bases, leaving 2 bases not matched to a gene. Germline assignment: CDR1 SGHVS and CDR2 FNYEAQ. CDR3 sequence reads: CASSLAPGGEQYF. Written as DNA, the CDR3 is TGTGCCAGCAGCTTAGCGCCAGGGGGCGAGCAGTACTTC.

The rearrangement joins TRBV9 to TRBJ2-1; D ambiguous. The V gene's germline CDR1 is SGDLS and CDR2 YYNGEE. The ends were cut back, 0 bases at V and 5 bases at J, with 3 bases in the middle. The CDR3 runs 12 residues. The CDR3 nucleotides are TGTGCCAGCAGCGTAGATAACAATGAGCAGTTCTTC. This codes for CASSVDNNEQFF.

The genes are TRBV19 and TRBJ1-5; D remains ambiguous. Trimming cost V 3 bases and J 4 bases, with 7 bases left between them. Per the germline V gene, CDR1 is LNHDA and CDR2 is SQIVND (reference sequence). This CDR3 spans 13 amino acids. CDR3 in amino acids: CASSIVGNQPQHF. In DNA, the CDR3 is TGTGCCAGTAGTATTGTGGGGAATCAGCCCCAGCATTTT.

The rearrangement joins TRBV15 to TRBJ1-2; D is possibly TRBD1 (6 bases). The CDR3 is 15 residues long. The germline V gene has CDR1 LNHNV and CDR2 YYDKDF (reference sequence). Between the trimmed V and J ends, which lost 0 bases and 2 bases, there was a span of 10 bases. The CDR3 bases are TGTGCCACCAGCAGAGATGGGACAACCAACTATGGCTACACCTTC. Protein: CATSRDGTTNYGYTF.

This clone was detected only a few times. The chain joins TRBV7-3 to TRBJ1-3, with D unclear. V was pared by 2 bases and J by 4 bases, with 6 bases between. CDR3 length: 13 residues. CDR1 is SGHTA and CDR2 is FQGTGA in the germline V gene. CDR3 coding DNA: TGTGCCAGCAGCTTAGCAACGGGAAACACCATATATTTT. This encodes CASSLATGNTIYF. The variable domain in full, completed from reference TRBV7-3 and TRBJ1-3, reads GAGVSQTPSNKVTEKGKYVELRCDPISGHTALYWYRQSLGQGPEFLIYFQGTGAADDSGLPNDRFFAVRPEGSVSTLKIQRTERGDSAVYLCASSLATGNTIYFGEGSWLTVV.

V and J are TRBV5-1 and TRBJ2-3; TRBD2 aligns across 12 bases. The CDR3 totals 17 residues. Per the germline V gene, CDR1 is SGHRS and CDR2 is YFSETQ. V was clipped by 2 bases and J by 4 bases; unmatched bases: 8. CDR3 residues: CASSFFRTSGEADTQYF. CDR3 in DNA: TGCGCCAGCAGCTTTTTCAGGACTAGCGGGGAAGCAGATACGCAGTATTTT.

CDR3 in DNA: TGTGCCAGCAGTGGTGGAAGACTAGCTCAGGGTGAGCAGTTCTTC. Its translation is CASSGGRLAQGEQFF. V gene TRBV2 combines with J gene TRBJ2-1; 7 nucleotides match TRBD2. The CDR3 length is 15 residues. Germline-derived CDR1 and CDR2 are SNHLY and FYNNEI. Unmatched junction bases numbered 12, after V lost 4 bases and J lost 9 bases. The full variable domain, rest sourced from reference TRBV2 and TRBJ2-1, is EPEVTQTPSHQVTQMGQEVILRCVPISNHLYFYWYRQILGQKVEFLVSFYNNEISEKSEIFDDQFSVERPDGSNFTLKIRSTKLEDSAMYFCASSGGRLAQGEQFFGPGTRLTVL.

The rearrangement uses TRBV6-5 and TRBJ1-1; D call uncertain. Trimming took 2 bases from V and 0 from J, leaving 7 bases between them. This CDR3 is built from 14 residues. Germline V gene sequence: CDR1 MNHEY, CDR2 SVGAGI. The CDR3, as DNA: TGTGCCAGCAGTTACGCGGGGTTGAACACTGAAGCTTTCTTT. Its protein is CASSYAGLNTEAFF.

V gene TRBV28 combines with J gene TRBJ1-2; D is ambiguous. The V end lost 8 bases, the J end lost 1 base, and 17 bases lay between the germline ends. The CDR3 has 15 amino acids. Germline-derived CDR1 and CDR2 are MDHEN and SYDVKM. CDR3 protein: CASGEEGLFNYGYTF. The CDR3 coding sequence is TGTGCCAGCGGCGAGGAAGGGCTTTTTAACTATGGCTACACCTTC.

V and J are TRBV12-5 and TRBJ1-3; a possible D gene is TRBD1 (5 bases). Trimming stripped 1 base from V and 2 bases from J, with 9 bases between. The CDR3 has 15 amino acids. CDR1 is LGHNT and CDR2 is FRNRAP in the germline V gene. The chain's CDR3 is CASGLATGAGNTIYF. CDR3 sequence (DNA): TGTGCTAGTGGTTTGGCTACAGGAGCTGGAAACACCATATATTTT.

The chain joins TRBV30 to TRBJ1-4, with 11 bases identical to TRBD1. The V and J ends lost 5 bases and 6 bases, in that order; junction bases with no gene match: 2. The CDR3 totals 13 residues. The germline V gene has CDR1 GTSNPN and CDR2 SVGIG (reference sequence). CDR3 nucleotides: TGTGCCTGGGGACAGGGGGCGCATGAAAAACTGTTTTTT. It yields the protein CAWGQGAHEKLFF. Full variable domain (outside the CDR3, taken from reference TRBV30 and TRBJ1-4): SQTIHQWPATLVQPVGSPLSLECTVEGTSNPNLYWYRQAAGRGLQLLFYSVGIGQISSEVPQNLSASRPQDRQFILSSKKLLLSDSGFYLCAWGQGAHEKLFFGSGTQLSVL.

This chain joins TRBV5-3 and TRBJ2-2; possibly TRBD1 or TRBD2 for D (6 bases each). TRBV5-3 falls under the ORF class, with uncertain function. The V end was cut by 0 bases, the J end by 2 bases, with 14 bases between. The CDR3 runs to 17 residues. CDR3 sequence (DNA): TGTGCCAGAAGCTTGGTGGGGGCGGGGAATAACACCGGGGAGCTGTTTTTT. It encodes CARSLVGAGNNTGELFF.

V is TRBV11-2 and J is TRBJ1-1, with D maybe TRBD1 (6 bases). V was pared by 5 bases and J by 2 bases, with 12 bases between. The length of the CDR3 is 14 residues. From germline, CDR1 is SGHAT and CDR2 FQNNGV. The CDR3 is CASSARTVNTEAFF. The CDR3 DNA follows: TGTGCCAGCAGCGCCCGGACAGTCAACACTGAAGCTTTCTTT.

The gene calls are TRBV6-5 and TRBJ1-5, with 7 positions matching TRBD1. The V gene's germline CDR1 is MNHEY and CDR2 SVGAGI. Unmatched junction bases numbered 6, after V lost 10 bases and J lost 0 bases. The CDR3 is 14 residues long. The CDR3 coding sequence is TGTGCCACCGCGACAGGGATTAGCAATCAGCCCCAGCATTTT. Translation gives CATATGISNQPQHF.

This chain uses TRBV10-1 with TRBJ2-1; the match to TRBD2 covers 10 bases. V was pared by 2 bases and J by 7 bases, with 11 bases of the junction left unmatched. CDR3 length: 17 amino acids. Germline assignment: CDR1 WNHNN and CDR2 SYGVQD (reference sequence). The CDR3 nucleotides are TGCGCCAGCAGTGAGAGGCTAGCGGGGGCCGACCAAAATGAGCAGTTCTTC. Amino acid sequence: CASSERLAGADQNEQFF.

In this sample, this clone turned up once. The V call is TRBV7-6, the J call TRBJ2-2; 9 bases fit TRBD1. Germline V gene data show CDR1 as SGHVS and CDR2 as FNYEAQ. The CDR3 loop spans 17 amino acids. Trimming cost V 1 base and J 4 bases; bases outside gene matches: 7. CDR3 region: CASSLGQGGRATGELFF. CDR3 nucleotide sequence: TGTGCCAGCAGCTTAGGACAGGGGGGCCGTGCCACCGGGGAGCTGTTTTTT.

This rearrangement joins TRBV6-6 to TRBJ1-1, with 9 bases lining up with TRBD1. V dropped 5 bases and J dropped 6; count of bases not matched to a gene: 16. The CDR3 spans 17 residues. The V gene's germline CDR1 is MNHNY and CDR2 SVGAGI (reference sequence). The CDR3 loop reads CASSLDLAGTGWAEAFF. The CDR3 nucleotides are TGTGCCAGCAGTCTTGATTTGGCCGGGACAGGGTGGGCTGAAGCTTTCTTT.

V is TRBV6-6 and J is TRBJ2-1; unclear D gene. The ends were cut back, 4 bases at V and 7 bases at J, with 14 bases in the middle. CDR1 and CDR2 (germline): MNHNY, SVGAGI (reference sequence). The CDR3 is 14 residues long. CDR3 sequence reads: CASSSPSDNNEQFF. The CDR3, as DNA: TGTGCCAGCAGTTCACCAAGCGATAATAATGAGCAGTTCTTC.

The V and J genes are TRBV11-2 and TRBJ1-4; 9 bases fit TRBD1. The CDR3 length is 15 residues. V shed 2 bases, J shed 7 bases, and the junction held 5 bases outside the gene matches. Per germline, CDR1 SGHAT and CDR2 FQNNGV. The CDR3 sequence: CASSLLGQGSEKLFF. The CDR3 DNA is TGTGCCAGCAGCTTACTGGGACAGGGAAGTGAAAAACTGTTTTTT.

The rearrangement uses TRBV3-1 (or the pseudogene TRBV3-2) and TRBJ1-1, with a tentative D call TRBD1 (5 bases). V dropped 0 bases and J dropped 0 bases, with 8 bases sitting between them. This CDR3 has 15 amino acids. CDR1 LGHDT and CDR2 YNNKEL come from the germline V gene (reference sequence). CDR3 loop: CASSQEDIMNTEAFF. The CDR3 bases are TGTGCCAGCAGCCAAGAGGACATTATGAACACTGAAGCTTTCTTT.

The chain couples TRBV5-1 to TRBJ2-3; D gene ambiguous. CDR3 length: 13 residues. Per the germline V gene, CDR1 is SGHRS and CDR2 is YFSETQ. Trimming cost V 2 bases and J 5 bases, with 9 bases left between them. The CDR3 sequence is CASSFEGGDTQYF. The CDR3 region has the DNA TGCGCCAGCAGCTTCGAAGGTGGAGATACGCAGTATTTT.

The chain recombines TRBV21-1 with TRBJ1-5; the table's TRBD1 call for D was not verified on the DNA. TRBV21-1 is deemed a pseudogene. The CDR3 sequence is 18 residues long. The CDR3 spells CASSKVWGQSFSNQPQHF. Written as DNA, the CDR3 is TGTGCCAGCAGCAAAGTCTGGGGACAGAGTTTTAGCAATCAGCCCCAGCATTTT.